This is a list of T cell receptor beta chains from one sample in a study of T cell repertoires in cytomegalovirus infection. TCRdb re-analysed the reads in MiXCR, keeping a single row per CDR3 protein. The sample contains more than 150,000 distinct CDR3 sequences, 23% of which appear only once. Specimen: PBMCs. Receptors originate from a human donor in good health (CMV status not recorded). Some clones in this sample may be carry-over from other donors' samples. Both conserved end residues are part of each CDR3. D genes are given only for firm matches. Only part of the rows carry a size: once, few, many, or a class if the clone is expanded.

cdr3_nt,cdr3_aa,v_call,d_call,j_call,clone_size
TGTGCCAGCAGCTCCACTAGCGGGGGTCGCACAGATATGCAGTATTTT,CASSSTSGGRTDMQYF,TRBV7-6,TRBD2,TRBJ2-3,-
TGTGCCAGCAGCTTAGGCCACCAACGATATAATTCACCCCTCCACTTT,CASSLGHQRYNSPLHF,TRBV5-4,-,TRBJ1-6,few
TGTGCCAGCAGCCCTTCAATGAGTACGTGGGGCTACACCTTC,CASSPSMSTWGYTF,TRBV12-3/TRBV12-4,-,TRBJ1-2,-
TGTGCCAGCAGTGAGACACGGGATTCCTACAATGAGCAGTTCTTC,CASSETRDSYNEQFF,TRBV6-2/TRBV6-3,-,TRBJ2-1,few
TGTGCCTGGAGTGTAGCAGGGAACACTGAAGCTTTCTTT,CAWSVAGNTEAFF,TRBV30,-,TRBJ1-1,-
TGTGCCAGCAGCCGACCGACTAGCGGGGATGATACCGGGGAGCTGTTTTTT,CASSRPTSGDDTGELFF,TRBV7-9,TRBD2,TRBJ2-2,-
TGCAGTGCTAGCCGCCCCAAACCCCCTGAAGCTTTCTTT,CSASRPKPPEAFF,TRBV20-1,-,TRBJ1-1,few
TGTGCCAGCAGTTTAGGGACTAGCGGGGGGGCGGCCAATGAGCAGTTCTTC,CASSLGTSGGAANEQFF,TRBV12-3/TRBV12-4,TRBD2,TRBJ2-1,-
TGTGCCAGCAGTTACTCTAGGCGGGACTCTGGAAACACCATATATTTT,CASSYSRRDSGNTIYF,TRBV6-5,-,TRBJ1-3,-
TGCAGTGCTAGAGGGGCGGAAAGATTCACCTACGAGCAGTACTTC,CSARGAERFTYEQYF,TRBV20-1,-,TRBJ2-7,-
TGTGCCAGCAGTTCTTGGCTAGCGGCTAACAATGAGCAGTTCTTC,CASSSWLAANNEQFF,TRBV2,TRBD2,TRBJ2-1,few
TGTGCCAGCAGCCTTTCGACGGGGGGCAATGAGCAGTTCTTC,CASSLSTGGNEQFF,TRBV11-2,TRBD2,TRBJ2-1,few
TGCAGTGCTCCCGGGACGGCTTCCTACGAGCAGTACTTC,CSAPGTASYEQYF,TRBV20-1,-,TRBJ2-7,-
TGTGCCAGCTCATCGGGACTAGCGGTCGATGAGCAGTTCTTC,CASSSGLAVDEQFF,TRBV18,TRBD2,TRBJ2-1,few
TGTGCCAGCAGCACGGGACCGGGGACCTCCTCTGGGGCCAACGTCCTGACTTTC,CASSTGPGTSSGANVLTF,TRBV7-6,-,TRBJ2-6,many
TGTGCCAGCAGTTACGGGGGGAGGGCCCCCTACAATGAGCAGTTCTTC,CASSYGGRAPYNEQFF,TRBV6-2/TRBV6-3,TRBD2,TRBJ2-1,-
TGTGCCAGCAGCTTAAGAGTAGCGGGCGGGGGGACCCAGTACTTC,CASSLRVAGGGTQYF,TRBV7-2,TRBD2,TRBJ2-5,medium-sized
TGCAGTGCGGGACTAGCGGGAGAAGACGATGAGCAGTTCTTC,CSAGLAGEDDEQFF,TRBV20-1,TRBD2,TRBJ2-1,-
TGTGCCAGCAGTGACCTACGTGGCGGGGGGGCAGATGAGCAGTTCTTC,CASSDLRGGGADEQFF,TRBV6-1,TRBD2,TRBJ2-1,many
TGTGCCAGCAGCAGCGCCGGGACAGGGGTCTACGAGCAGTACTTC,CASSSAGTGVYEQYF,TRBV6-2/TRBV6-3,TRBD1,TRBJ2-7,many
TGCGCCAGCAGGGGGACAGGAGCCTACGAGCAGTACTTC,CASRGTGAYEQYF,TRBV5-1,TRBD1,TRBJ2-7,few
TGTGCCAGCAGCACAGCGACAGACTTGGGTTCACCCCTCCACTTT,CASSTATDLGSPLHF,TRBV7-2,-,TRBJ1-6,few
TGTGCCAGCAGCCCTGGACAACTCCTAGCTAGAGAGCAGTACTTC,CASSPGQLLAREQYF,TRBV9,-,TRBJ2-7,-
TGTGCCAGCAGTTTAGGGGCAAGTCGGTACTTC,CASSLGASRYF,TRBV28,-,TRBJ2-7,few
TGCGCCAGCAGCAGCGATCCTTTGTCGGGGGGGTACAATGAGCAGTTCTTC,CASSSDPLSGGYNEQFF,TRBV5-1,TRBD2,TRBJ2-1,few
TGTGCCACCAGTTGGACAGGGGAAACTGGGGCCAACGTCCTGACTTTC,CATSWTGETGANVLTF,TRBV24-1,TRBD1,TRBJ2-6,-
TGCGCCAGCAGCTACCCGGTACTAGCGGCACTCAGTGAGCAGTTCTTC,CASSYPVLAALSEQFF,TRBV4-1,TRBD2,TRBJ2-1,-
TGTGCCACCCCCCGGGGAGGGACAGGGTTATATGGCTACACCTTC,CATPRGGTGLYGYTF,TRBV28,TRBD1,TRBJ1-2,-
TGCAGTGCTAGCATTTCGTATAGCAATCAGCCCCAGCATTTT,CSASISYSNQPQHF,TRBV20-1,-,TRBJ1-5,few
TGTGCCAGCAGCCCGGGGGGGCCCAGGGACTCCTACGAGCAGTACTTC,CASSPGGPRDSYEQYF,TRBV7-2,TRBD2,TRBJ2-7,few
TGTGCCAGTAGTCCCTCGGGGGGGGCGAATGAGCAGTTCTTC,CASSPSGGANEQFF,TRBV19,TRBD2,TRBJ2-1,-
TGTGCCAGCAGCTTAGTTCCGGGAAATGAGCAGTTCTTC,CASSLVPGNEQFF,TRBV7-9,-,TRBJ2-1,many
TGTGCCAGCAGACAGCAAAACACCGGGGAGCTGTTTTTT,CASRQQNTGELFF,TRBV2,-,TRBJ2-2,-
TGTGCCAGCAGCTTTAGACTAGCGGGAGACACCGGGGAGCTGTTTTTT,CASSFRLAGDTGELFF,TRBV7-8,TRBD2,TRBJ2-2,many
TGTGCCAGCAGCATAACAGGGGGAGGTTCACCCCTCCACTTT,CASSITGGGSPLHF,TRBV14,TRBD1,TRBJ1-6,-
TGTGCCAGCAGTGAATATCAGGTCAATGAGCAGTTCTTC,CASSEYQVNEQFF,TRBV2,-,TRBJ2-1,few
TGTGCCAGCAGTTTTTGGACAGGGTACTACGAGCAGTACTTC,CASSFWTGYYEQYF,TRBV28,TRBD1,TRBJ2-7,many
TGTGCCAGCAGCTTCAACAGGGGGAACACTGAAGCTTTCTTT,CASSFNRGNTEAFF,TRBV7-9,TRBD1,TRBJ1-1,-
TGTGCCAGCAGCCCAGGGAAATACAATGAGCAGTTCTTC,CASSPGKYNEQFF,TRBV28,-,TRBJ2-1,-
TGCAGTGCTCTCATGGCGGGGACCTCCTACGAGCAGTACTTC,CSALMAGTSYEQYF,TRBV20-1,-,TRBJ2-7,few
TGTGCCACCAGTGCCGGACTAGCGGGAGGTGCAGATACGCAGTATTTT,CATSAGLAGGADTQYF,TRBV24-1,TRBD2,TRBJ2-3,-
TGTGCCAGCAGCGCGACAGGGGGTGGTAGTTACGAGCAGTACTTC,CASSATGGGSYEQYF,TRBV7-2,TRBD1,TRBJ2-7,few
TGTGCCAGCAGCTTAGACGACTTCGTCTACGAGCAGTACTTC,CASSLDDFVYEQYF,TRBV7-6,-,TRBJ2-7,-
TGTGCCAGCAGCAGACAGGGGCATGAGCAGTTCTTC,CASSRQGHEQFF,TRBV13,TRBD1,TRBJ2-1,few
TGCGCCAGCAGCTTCGGACAGACCATGAACACTGAAGCTTTCTTT,CASSFGQTMNTEAFF,TRBV5-1,-,TRBJ1-1,-
TGTGCCAGCAGCTTAACGGGGCGGAGTAGCGGGAGGGATGAGCAGTTCTTC,CASSLTGRSSGRDEQFF,TRBV7-3,TRBD2,TRBJ2-1,many
TGCAGCGTTTCCGTCCGGACAGGGAACTACGAGCAGTACTTC,CSVSVRTGNYEQYF,TRBV29-1,TRBD1,TRBJ2-7,many
TGTGCCAGCAGCCCGACACGGTTAACTAGCACAGATACGCAGTATTTT,CASSPTRLTSTDTQYF,TRBV7-9,-,TRBJ2-3,few
TGTGCCAGCAGCTCTACAGACTACGAGCAGTACTTC,CASSSTDYEQYF,TRBV11-2,-,TRBJ2-7,many
TGCGCCAGCAGCTTGAATGGCGGGGTGCTGAACACTGAAGCTTTCTTT,CASSLNGGVLNTEAFF,TRBV5-1,-,TRBJ1-1,-
TGTGCCTGGAGGCCGGTCTGGGAAACCAAAAACATTCAGTACTTC,CAWRPVWETKNIQYF,TRBV30,-,TRBJ2-4,-
TGTGCCAGCAGCTTGAACCAGGGCTATGGCTACACCTTC,CASSLNQGYGYTF,TRBV7-8,-,TRBJ1-2,many
TGTGCCAGCAGCACGACAGGGTTAGAGCAGTACTTC,CASSTTGLEQYF,TRBV28,TRBD1,TRBJ2-7,many
TGTGCCAGCGGGGGGTTTGGGGAGCTGTTTTTT,CASGGFGELFF,TRBV7-8,-,TRBJ2-2,few